The clone carrying this T cell receptor beta chain was observed many times. The target antigen is unknown. Sequencing ends 3 residues short of the CDR3 end; the germline J gene provides the rest. The repertoire was sequenced with immunoSEQ multiplex PCR; TCRdb's copy has only in-frame clones and lacks some. The sample shows some 30,000 clones, no singletons; the ten largest hold roughly 4.5%. Germline V gene data show CDR1 as SGHVS and CDR2 as FNYEAQ. The CDR3 has 18 residues. With 5 bases removed from V and 3 bases from J, the gap between germline ends came to 26 bases. This sample is drawn from a study of T cell clonality in common variable immunodeficiency. Whole-study results and caveats: CVID subjects had higher TCRbeta clonality than healthy controls, most marked in about a third. Fewer TCRbeta clones were shared among CVID subjects than controls.

The source of this sequence is a person between 18 and 75 years old in good health. Sequenced input: peripheral blood mononuclear cells. The chain employs TRBV7-6 and TRBJ2-7, with D possibly matching TRBD1 (6 bases). Here the CDR3 reads CASSQDTASGTRIYEQYF. The DNA read from the CDR3 is TGTGCCAGCAGCCAAGACACCGCTTCCGGGACAAGAATCTACGAG.